This T cell receptor beta chain came from a study of cytomegalovirus exposure and HLA in healthy donors. Concerning this clone itself: The target antigen is unknown.

Notes on the study in general: Associated with cytomegalovirus, according to the listing, were about 160 TCR beta chains.

The PCR ran on 60 Vbeta and 13 Jbeta primers. Repertoires were generated with immunoSEQ multiplex PCR, while TCRdb's copy carries only in-frame clones and drops some. This table lists roughly 190,000 clones. The CDR3 is made up of 15 amino acids. J lost 1 base, V lost 7 bases, and 4 bases had no gene match. The germline V gene encodes CDR1 SQVTM and CDR2 ANQGSEA. Sequencing used PBMCs. The TCR comes from a young man in good health and CMV-seronegative. The chain joins TRBV29-1 to TRBJ2-2; 12 nucleotides agree with TRBD1. CDR3 in DNA: TGCAGCGCGGGACAGGGGGCCAGGAACACCGGGGAGCTGTTTTTT. Protein: CSAGQGARNTGELFF.